A single sample gave rise to the 26 T cell receptor beta chains below, sequenced in a study of identifying expanded T cells in peripheral blood. Produced via immunoSEQ multiplex PCR; TCRdb's table is partial and in-frame only. This sample has about 85,000 clones, with approximately 89% found just once. The sequencing sample was made of blood. The receptors were gathered from a person aged 18 to 75 in good health.

The genes are TRBV7-2 and TRBJ2-7; D unresolved. CDR1 is SGHTA, CDR2 FQGNSA, per germline. The V end lost 0 bases, the J end lost 5 bases, and 5 bases lay between the germline ends. The CDR3 length is 12 residues. The CDR3 DNA follows: TGTGCCAGCAGCTTAGCTGGGGACGAGCAGTACTTC. It specifies CASSLAGDEQYF.

This chain joins TRBV5-4 and TRBJ2-1, with no clear D. The CDR3 length is 17 residues. The V and J ends lost 0 bases and 0 bases respectively, with 13 bases between them. The germline V gene encodes CDR1 SGHNT and CDR2 YYREEE (reference sequence). DNA for the CDR3: TGTGCCAGCAGCTTGGGAGGCGGACCGAGCTCCTACAATGAGCAGTTCTTC. Encoded protein: CASSLGGGPSSYNEQFF.

V is TRBV28 and J is TRBJ2-7; TRBD2 is a possible D gene (6 bases). V lost 6 bases to trimming and J lost 9 bases, with 15 bases between them. Germline loops: CDR1 MDHEN, CDR2 SYDVKM. This CDR3 is 12 amino acids long. The CDR3 DNA reads TGTGCCAGCAGCCCGGGACTGGGGCGGCAGTACTTC. Translated, it gives CASSPGLGRQYF.

This chain joins TRBV19 and TRBJ2-5; TRBD2 matches at 10 bases. Germline CDR1 reads LNHDA; CDR2 reads SQIVND (reference sequence). The CDR3 is made up of 15 amino acids. V was clipped by 4 bases and J by 1 base; unmatched bases: 3. The CDR3 nucleotides read TGTGCCAGTAGTAGGCTAGCGGGAGCCCAAGAGACCCAGTACTTC. Translated, it gives CASSRLAGAQETQYF. Full variable domain (missing parts from reference TRBV19 and TRBJ2-5): DGGITQSPKYLFRKEGQNVTLSCEQNLNHDAMYWYRQDPGQGLRLIYYSQIVNDFQKGDIAEGYSVSREKKESFPLTVTSAQKNPTAFYLCASSRLAGAQETQYFGPGTRLLVL.

This chain links TRBV19 with TRBJ2-5, with D maybe TRBD1 (6 bases). V was shortened by 9 bases and J by 1 base, with 18 bases between the two germline ends. Per the germline V gene, CDR1 is LNHDA and CDR2 is SQIVND (reference sequence). The CDR3 covers 15 residues. The CDR3: CASRQDFSLQETQYF. CDR3 nucleotide sequence: TGTGCCAGCAGACAGGACTTCTCACTCCAAGAGACCCAGTACTTC.

The chain couples TRBV7-8 to TRBJ1-4; D is ambiguous. The CDR3 runs 14 residues. The germline V gene has CDR1 SGHVS and CDR2 FQNEAQ. V dropped 2 bases and J dropped 5 bases, with 9 bases sitting between them. CDR3 protein: CASSLQSRNEKLFF. CDR3 nucleotide sequence: TGTGCCAGCAGCTTACAGAGCCGGAATGAAAAACTGTTTTTT.

V is TRBV7-2 and J is TRBJ2-7; D is perhaps TRBD2 (6 bases). Deletions cut 3 bases from V and 2 bases from J, with 17 bases between. CDR3 length: 16 residues. The V gene's germline CDR1 is SGHTA and CDR2 FQGNSA. CDR3 amino acids: CASSLTGSFHTYEQYF. Written as DNA, the CDR3 is TGTGCCAGCAGCTTGACCGGGAGCTTCCATACCTACGAGCAGTACTTC.

The rearrangement joins TRBV2 to TRBJ2-1; D assignment may be TRBD1 or TRBD2 (5 bases each). This CDR3 spans 15 amino acids. The germline CDR1 and CDR2 sequences are SNHLY and FYNNEI. The V end was cut by 2 bases, the J end by 5 bases, with 13 bases between. The CDR3 sequence: CASSENQVGDNEQFF. CDR3 sequence (DNA): TGTGCCAGCAGTGAAAACCAGGTGGGGGACAATGAGCAGTTCTTC.

The J gene is TRBJ2-7, the V gene TRBV10-3; D uncertain. In germline, CDR1 is ENHRY, CDR2 SYGVKD. The V end was cut by 5 bases, the J end by 3 bases, with 17 bases between. The CDR3 loop spans 15 amino acids. The CDR3 here is CAISSGVSQNYEQYF. CDR3 bases: TGTGCCATCAGTTCCGGAGTTAGTCAGAACTACGAGCAGTACTTC.

This clone came up once. This chain connects TRBV6-5 to TRBJ2-7; a weak D match, TRBD2 (6 bases). The V and J ends lost 7 bases and 6 bases respectively, with 13 bases between them. Germline assignment: CDR1 MNHEY and CDR2 SVGAGI. This CDR3 has 12 residues. The CDR3 nucleotides are TGTGCCAGCACCCCCGCCGGGGGCGAGCAGTACTTC. Protein sequence: CASTPAGGEQYF.

This sequence joins TRBV5-1 and TRBJ2-7, with D unresolved. Germline CDR1 is SGHRS and CDR2 is YFSETQ. The CDR3 has 13 residues. V was pared by 2 bases and J by 0 bases, with 6 bases between. The CDR3 spells CASSFASSYEQYF. The CDR3 region has the DNA TGCGCCAGCAGCTTCGCTAGCTCCTACGAGCAGTACTTC.

The V gene is TRBV5-6, the J gene TRBJ1-2; D is perhaps TRBD1 (6 bases). The CDR3 runs to 13 residues. V lost 4 bases to trimming and J lost 7 bases, with 14 bases between them. In germline, CDR1 is SGHDT, CDR2 YYEEEE. The DNA for the CDR3 is TGTGCCAGCAGCGACACAGGGCTGCTTGGCTACACCTTC. This encodes CASSDTGLLGYTF.

The chain employs TRBV5-1 and TRBJ2-6; TRBD1 matches 10 bases. The CDR3 runs 18 residues. J gave up 1 base and V 3 bases, and 7 bases lay outside the gene matches. Per germline, CDR1 SGHRS and CDR2 YFSETQ. This CDR3 is CASSSRTGGGSGANVLTF. Written as DNA, the CDR3 is TGCGCCAGCAGCTCCAGGACAGGGGGAGGGTCTGGGGCCAACGTCCTGACTTTC.

This clone was picked up a small number of times. The V call is TRBV28, the J call TRBJ2-7; TRBD1 agrees at 10 bases. Per germline, CDR1 MDHEN and CDR2 SYDVKM. The CDR3 extends over 15 amino acids. The V and J ends lost 5 bases and 3 bases, in that order; junction bases with no gene match: 7. The CDR3 nucleotides are TGTGCCAGCAGTCGGGACAGGGGAGGGGGCTACGAGCAGTACTTC. Protein sequence: CASSRDRGGGYEQYF.

The chain is built from TRBV7-6 and TRBJ2-1; weak D call: TRBD2 (6 bases). Germline V gene sequence: CDR1 SGHVS, CDR2 FNYEAQ. CDR3 size: 15 residues. Trimming cost V 5 bases and J 2 bases, with 13 bases left between them. CDR3 loop: CASSQSSGAYNEQFF. The CDR3 region has the DNA TGTGCCAGCAGCCAAAGTAGCGGTGCCTACAATGAGCAGTTCTTC.

The chain links TRBV30 to TRBJ1-3; no firm D call. V was shortened by 5 bases and J by 0 bases, with 11 bases between the two germline ends. The CDR3 length is 14 residues. In germline, CDR1 is GTSNPN, CDR2 SVGIG (reference sequence). CDR3: CAWSKDFSGNTIYF. CDR3 in DNA: TGTGCCTGGTCGAAGGACTTCTCTGGAAACACCATATATTTT.

There are a few counts of this clone. The chain uses TRBV9 and TRBJ2-6; D perhaps matches TRBD2 (5 bases). The V end was cut by 3 bases, the J end by 4 bases, with 8 bases between. This CDR3 is 14 amino acids long. Germline V gene lookup returns CDR1 SGDLS and CDR2 YYNGEE. The CDR3 loop is CASSGSGGANVLTF. The CDR3 DNA is TGTGCCAGCAGCGGCAGCGGCGGGGCCAACGTCCTGACTTTC.

The rearrangement joins TRBV5-4 to TRBJ2-1, with 15 bases matching TRBD2. V shed 2 bases, J shed 0 bases, and the junction held 6 bases outside the gene matches. CDR1 and CDR2 (germline): SGHNT, YYREEE (reference sequence). The CDR3 loop spans 19 amino acids. CDR3 sequence (DNA): TGTGCCAGCAGCTTAAAGGGACTAGCGGGGGGCACCTCCTACAATGAGCAGTTCTTC. It yields the protein CASSLKGLAGGTSYNEQFF.

The chain carries TRBV30 and TRBJ1-6; the D gene is possibly TRBD1 (5 bases). CDR3 length: 15 residues. Trimming pared 7 bases from V and 7 bases from J, leaving 20 bases between. Germline CDR1 reads GTSNPN; CDR2 reads SVGIG (reference sequence). CDR3 DNA sequence: TGTGCCTACGCCCTGGGGGGAACGGGGAATTCACCCCTCCACTTT. Translated: CAYALGGTGNSPLHF.

This clone has only a few counts. The chain links TRBV19 to TRBJ2-7; 9 nucleotides align to TRBD2. Germline lookup yields CDR1 LNHDA and CDR2 SQIVND (reference sequence). The V segment lost 3 bases and the J segment 2 bases; nucleotides outside the gene matches: 5. The CDR3 length is 15 residues. The CDR3 sequence is CASSISLAGTYEQYF. The DNA for the CDR3 is TGTGCCAGTAGTATTTCACTAGCGGGCACCTACGAGCAGTACTTC.

This chain links TRBV7-8 with TRBJ2-3, with D unresolved. The CDR3 consists of 14 residues. Germline V CDR1 and CDR2: SGHVS, FQNEAQ. Deletions cut 2 bases from V and 4 bases from J, with 10 bases between. CDR3 sequence: CASSLNTESDTQYF. Here the CDR3 DNA reads TGTGCCAGCAGCTTAAATACGGAATCAGATACGCAGTATTTT.

This clone was seen just once. The genes are TRBV29-1 and TRBJ2-1; D may be TRBD2 (6 bases). Germline V gives CDR1 SQVTM, CDR2 ANQGSEA. The V gene lost 1 base and the J gene lost 6 bases, with 7 bases spanning the gap. The CDR3 is 12 amino acids. The CDR3 DNA is TGCAGCGTTGAAGGGGACTTCAATGAGCAGTTCTTC. Residues: CSVEGDFNEQFF.

V and J are TRBV27 and TRBJ1-6; D call uncertain. V lost 0 bases and J 8 bases, leaving 11 bases between the germline ends. Germline lookup yields CDR1 MNHEY and CDR2 SMNVEV (reference sequence). This CDR3 has 15 residues. The CDR3 sequence: CASSLSSGSHSPLHF. CDR3 nucleotides: TGTGCCAGCAGTTTATCCTCAGGATCCCATTCACCCCTCCACTTT.

The chain joins TRBV2 to TRBJ2-3; 7 nucleotides agree with TRBD1. Germline values: CDR1 SNHLY, CDR2 FYNNEI. The CDR3 has 14 amino acids. Trimming cost V 3 bases and J 6 bases; bases outside gene matches: 6. This CDR3 reads CASSDRGTTDTQYF. The CDR3 DNA follows: TGTGCCAGCAGTGACAGGGGGACGACGGATACGCAGTATTTT.

This sequence joins TRBV29-1 and TRBJ1-1; D perhaps matches TRBD1 (5 bases). The CDR3 is 12 residues long. The V end lost 3 bases, the J end lost 9 bases, and 14 bases lay between the germline ends. Germline V CDR1 and CDR2: SQVTM, ANQGSEA. CDR3 amino acids: CSVDPGLQQAFF. The CDR3 region has the DNA TGCAGCGTTGACCCGGGACTTCAGCAAGCTTTCTTT.

This chain uses TRBV11-2 with TRBJ2-7, with unresolved D. V lost 1 base and J lost 0, with 7 bases in between. The CDR3 runs to 14 residues. CDR1 SGHAT and CDR2 FQNNGV come from the germline V gene. CDR3 residues: CASSLGSNSYEQYF. The CDR3 DNA follows: TGTGCCAGCAGCTTAGGGTCCAACTCCTACGAGCAGTACTTC.